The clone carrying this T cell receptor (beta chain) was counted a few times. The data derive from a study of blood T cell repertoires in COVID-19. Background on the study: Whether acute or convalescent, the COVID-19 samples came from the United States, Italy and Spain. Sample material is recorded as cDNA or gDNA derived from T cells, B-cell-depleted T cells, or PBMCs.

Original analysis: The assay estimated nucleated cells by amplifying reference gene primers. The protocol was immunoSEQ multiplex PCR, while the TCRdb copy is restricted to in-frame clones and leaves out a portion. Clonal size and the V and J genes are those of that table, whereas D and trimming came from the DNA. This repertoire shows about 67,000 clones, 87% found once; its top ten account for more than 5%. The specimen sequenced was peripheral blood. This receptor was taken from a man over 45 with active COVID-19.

The CDR3 DNA follows: TGTGCCAGCAGCCCGACATACAGGGTGGCTAATGAAAAACTGTTTTTT. The encoded protein is CASSPTYRVANEKLFF. The genes are TRBV7-2 and TRBJ1-4; a possible D gene is TRBD1 (6 bases). V dropped 5 bases and J dropped 3 bases, with 16 bases sitting between them. Germline assignment: CDR1 SGHTA and CDR2 FQGNSA. The CDR3 totals 16 residues.